The text below deals with one T cell receptor (beta chain). These data come from a study of blood T cells in healthy people across ages. This CDR3 spans 16 amino acids. The V segment lost 7 bases and the J segment 1 base; nucleotides outside the gene matches: 11. Germline V lookup: CDR1 SGHTA, CDR2 FQGNSA. Through a sample-barcoded 5' primer and a J-beta primer mix, a second PCR was run for about 6 to 11 cycles. Each cDNA molecule was tagged by a template-switch adaptor with 12 random nucleotides. TCRdb called the 5' RACE reads again in MiXCR, with one record for every CDR3 protein. The sample includes approximately 730,000 distinct CDR3 sequences, 53% seen only once; the top ten take around 40%. At least 6.5 million PBMCs were isolated per sample.

This chain joins TRBV7-2 and TRBJ2-5, with TRBD1 matching over 8 bases. The specimen sequenced was blood. This TCR was recovered from a man aged 80 or over in good health. CDR3 region: CASTTRDRRFQETQYF. CDR3 nucleotide sequence: TGTGCCAGCACCACCCGGGACAGGAGGTTCCAAGAGACCCAGTACTTC.